The T cell receptor beta chain under discussion was sequenced for a study of cytomegalovirus exposure and HLA in healthy donors. Study observations and caveats: When a later analysis was performed, an Asian-associated ancestry cluster reportedly had fewer N-insertions than the approximately 680-donor mean. Within an earlier analysis, most TCR beta V segments proved productive either about 87% or about 30% of the time.

The V and J ends lost 5 bases and 9 bases, in that order; junction bases with no gene match: 8. CDR3 length: 13 residues. CDR1 is MNHEY and CDR2 is SMNVEV in the germline V gene (reference sequence). A note on this clone: The target antigen is unknown.

This PCR relied on a set of 60 Vbeta primers and 13 Jbeta primers. The method was immunoSEQ multiplex PCR; TCRdb's version includes in-frame clones alone and lacks a portion of them. The table records approximately 38,000 clones, 66% of them present only once. The source of this sequence is a man aged 50-60 years in good health and CMV-seropositive. The source material was PBMCs. The chain employs TRBV27 and TRBJ2-7, with TRBD1 identical over 9 bases. The CDR3 DNA follows: TGTGCCAGCAGTGGGCGGACAGGGGCTCGGCAGTACTTC. It encodes CASSGRTGARQYF.